This entry concerns a single TCR beta chain. Within the sample, other DNA sequences also encode this same CDR3. The data derive from a study of Ad26.COV2.S vaccination and SARS-CoV-2 variants. V gave up 2 bases and J gave up 8 bases, with 3 bases separating them. Germline V gene sequence: CDR1 MDHEN, CDR2 SYDVKM. The CDR3 loop spans 11 amino acids. Assay used: immunoSEQ multiplex PCR; TCRdb lists only in-frame clones, some missing. This table holds more than 300,000 clones, around 90% found once. This sample's treatment: around 19 received Ad26.COV2.S at low or high dose, single or two shots; 5 received placebo; per-sample allocation not given. The investigators took samples on day 63 after the first vaccine or placebo injection.

The TCR originated in a person aged 18 to 59 who received the Ad26.COV2.S COVID-19 vaccine or a placebo. The J gene is TRBJ2-2, the V gene TRBV28; D gene ambiguous. The sequencing here drew on peripheral blood, taken in a trial of Ad26.COV2.S vaccine versus placebo. The CDR3, as DNA: TGTGCCAGCAGTTTAACTGGGGAGCTGTTTTTT. Its protein is CASSLTGELFF.